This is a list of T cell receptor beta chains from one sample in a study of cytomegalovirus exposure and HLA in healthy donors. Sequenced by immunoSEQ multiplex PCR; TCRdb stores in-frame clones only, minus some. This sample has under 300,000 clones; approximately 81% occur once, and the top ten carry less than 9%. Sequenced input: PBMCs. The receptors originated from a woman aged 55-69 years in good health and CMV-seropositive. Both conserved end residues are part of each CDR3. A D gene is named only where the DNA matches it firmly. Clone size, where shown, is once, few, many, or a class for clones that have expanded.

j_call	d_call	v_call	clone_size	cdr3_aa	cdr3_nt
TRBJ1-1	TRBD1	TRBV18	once	CASSDRGLSTEAFF	TGTGCCAGCTCTGACAGGGGGCTGAGTACTGAAGCTTTCTTT
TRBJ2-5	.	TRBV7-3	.	CASSFAQSEETQYF	TGTGCCAGCAGCTTTGCCCAGTCCGAAGAGACCCAGTACTTC
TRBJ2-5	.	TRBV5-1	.	CASSTEGRETQYF	TGCGCCAGCAGCACGGAGGGGCGGGAGACCCAGTACTTC
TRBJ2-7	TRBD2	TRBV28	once	CASGGGLAGFSYEQYF	TGTGCCAGCGGGGGAGGACTAGCGGGATTCTCCTACGAGCAGTACTTC
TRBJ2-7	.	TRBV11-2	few	CASSPNTGTSYEQYF	TGTGCCAGCAGCCCCAATACAGGGACGTCCTACGAGCAGTACTTC
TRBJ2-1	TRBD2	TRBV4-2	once	CASSPLGLAGVGEQFF	TGTGCCAGCAGCCCCCTGGGGCTAGCGGGAGTTGGTGAGCAGTTCTTC
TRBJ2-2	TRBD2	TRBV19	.	CASSIDWLADWGTGELFF	TGTGCCAGTAGTATAGACTGGCTAGCGGACTGGGGCACCGGGGAGCTGTTTTTT
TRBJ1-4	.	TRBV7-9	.	CASSLGQEFDEKLFF	TGTGCCAGCAGCTTAGGACAGGAGTTCGATGAAAAACTGTTTTTT
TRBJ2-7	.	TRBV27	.	CANQGGSYEQYF	TGTGCCAATCAGGGGGGTTCCTACGAGCAGTACTTC
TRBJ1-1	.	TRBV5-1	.	CASSLINLQGEAFF	TGCGCCAGCAGCTTAATTAACCTACAGGGTGAAGCTTTCTTT
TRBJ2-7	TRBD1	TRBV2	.	CASTLSTGGDSYEQYF	TGTGCCAGCACCCTATCCACAGGGGGCGACTCCTACGAGCAGTACTTC
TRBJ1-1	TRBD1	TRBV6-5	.	CASSSGTVAFF	TGTGCCAGCAGTTCCGGGACAGTGGCTTTCTTT
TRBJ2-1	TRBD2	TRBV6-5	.	CASSVGLASINEQFF	TGTGCCAGCAGCGTAGGACTAGCCAGTATCAATGAGCAGTTCTTC
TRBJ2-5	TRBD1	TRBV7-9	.	CASSYKGQGASQETQYF	TGTGCCAGCAGCTACAAAGGACAGGGGGCGAGTCAAGAGACCCAGTACTTC
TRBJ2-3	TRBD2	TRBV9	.	CASRKIAGSTDTQYF	TGTGCCAGCAGGAAAATAGCGGGAAGCACAGATACGCAGTATTTT
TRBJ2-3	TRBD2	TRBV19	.	CASSIDVGAGLTDTQYF	TGTGCCAGTAGTATAGACGTAGGAGCGGGGCTCACAGATACGCAGTATTTT
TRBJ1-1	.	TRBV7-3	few	CASSLTTPTRGMNTEAFF	TGTGCCAGCAGCTTAACGACCCCCACGAGGGGGATGAACACTGAAGCTTTCTTT
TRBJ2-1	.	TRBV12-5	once	CASGFPAGSGIGFEQFF	TGTGCTAGTGGTTTCCCTGCGGGATCCGGGATCGGTTTTGAGCAGTTCTTC